This is a list of T cell receptor beta chains from one sample in a study of blood T cells in healthy people across ages. TCRdb redid the calling of the 5' RACE reads with MiXCR, one entry per CDR3 protein. The sample comprises about a million distinct CDR3 sequences, about two fifths of which are singletons, and 10% to 15% rests with the top ten. What was sequenced was blood. The receptor set was obtained from a man between 18 and 35 years old in good health. Both conserved end residues are part of each CDR3. The D gene is left open where the match is weak. For some rows the clone size is stated as once, few or many, or as a class when expanded; others skip it.

size,length,D,V,J,CDR3,DNA
-,14,-,TRBV9,TRBJ1-1,CASSRLQGDTEAFF,TGTGCCAGTAGCCGACTACAGGGAGACACTGAAGCTTTCTTT
-,16,TRBD1,TRBV27,TRBJ1-4,CASSSSSGQALGELFF,TGTGCCAGCAGTTCGTCATCGGGACAGGCCTTAGGGGAACTGTTTTTT
few,13,-,TRBV6-6,TRBJ1-5,CASSELSTRPQHF,TGTGCCAGCAGTGAGCTTAGTACCCGGCCCCAGCATTTT
-,13,-,TRBV6-6,TRBJ1-1,CASRAGSHTEAFF,TGTGCCAGCCGCGCTGGTAGCCACACTGAAGCTTTCTTT
few,13,-,TRBV12-3/TRBV12-4,TRBJ2-2,CASSLARDGELFF,TGTGCCAGCAGTTTAGCAAGAGACGGGGAGCTGTTTTTT
-,14,-,TRBV10-3,TRBJ1-2,CAISDGIFNYGYTF,TGTGCCATCAGTGATGGTATCTTTAACTATGGCTACACCTTC
-,14,TRBD1,TRBV10-3,TRBJ2-1,CAISESGQGGEQFF,TGTGCCATCAGTGAGTCGGGACAGGGTGGCGAGCAGTTCTTC
few,18,TRBD1,TRBV27,TRBJ2-3,CASSSFWIDRGRADTQYF,TGTGCCAGCAGCTCCTTCTGGATTGACAGGGGGCGAGCAGATACGCAGTATTTT
-,14,-,TRBV30,TRBJ2-1,CAWSVGGLQETQFF,TGTGCCTGGAGTGTAGGAGGACTGCAAGAGACCCAGTTCTTC
many,14,-,TRBV27,TRBJ2-7,CASSFTGGSYEQYF,TGTGCCAGCAGTTTCACCGGGGGCTCCTACGAGCAGTACTTC
-,16,-,TRBV3-1,TRBJ1-1,CASSQVSETGGTEAFF,TGTGCCAGCAGCCAAGTTTCCGAAACGGGGGGCACTGAAGCTTTCTTT
-,15,-,TRBV12-3/TRBV12-4,TRBJ2-7,CASSLSGRDTYEQYF,TGTGCCAGCAGTTTATCCGGGCGGGACACCTACGAGCAGTACTTC
-,15,-,TRBV4-3,TRBJ2-7,CASSQDLPIRYEQYF,TGCGCCAGCAGCCAGGATCTCCCGATTCGATACGAGCAGTACTTC
-,16,TRBD1,TRBV20-1,TRBJ1-5,CSADPRDRGFNQPQHF,TGCAGTGCTGACCCACGGGACAGGGGGTTCAATCAGCCCCAGCATTTT
-,14,-,TRBV6-2/TRBV6-3,TRBJ2-2,CASISHPNTGELFF,TGTGCCAGCATTTCCCATCCGAACACCGGGGAGCTGTTTTTT
-,13,-,TRBV27,TRBJ1-5,CASAGLGNQPQHF,TGTGCCAGCGCCGGCCTTGGCAATCAGCCCCAGCATTTT
-,15,TRBD2,TRBV12-3/TRBV12-4,TRBJ2-1,CASSILAGFFNEQFF,TGTGCCAGCAGTATACTAGCGGGGTTTTTCAATGAGCAGTTCTTC
-,15,TRBD1,TRBV6-4,TRBJ1-6,CASKQTGTENSPLHF,TGTGCCAGCAAGCAAACAGGGACAGAGAATTCACCCCTCCACTTT
-,16,-,TRBV27,TRBJ1-4,CASSFRYRGTNEKLFF,TGTGCCAGCAGCTTCCGATACCGGGGAACTAATGAAAAACTGTTTTTT
many,15,-,TRBV7-2,TRBJ2-1,CASSLGASSNNEQFF,TGTGCCAGCAGCTTAGGAGCCAGTTCGAACAATGAGCAGTTCTTC
few,16,TRBD2,TRBV12-3/TRBV12-4,TRBJ2-1,CASSLSEGGRRVEQFF,TGTGCCAGCAGTCTCTCTGAGGGAGGGCGCAGAGTTGAGCAGTTCTTC
few,15,TRBD1,TRBV7-3,TRBJ2-1,CASSPDRAKYNEQFF,TGTGCCAGCAGCCCGGACAGGGCCAAATACAATGAGCAGTTCTTC
-,17,TRBD1,TRBV4-3,TRBJ2-2,CASSQDLWQGDTGELFF,TGCGCCAGCAGCCAAGATCTCTGGCAGGGGGACACCGGGGAGCTGTTTTTT
-,16,-,TRBV7-9,TRBJ1-4,CASSFPGAGEYEKLFF,TGTGCCAGCAGCTTCCCTGGGGCAGGGGAGTACGAAAAACTGTTTTTT
once,13,-,TRBV20-1,TRBJ1-4,CSGVGGAGEKLFF,TGCAGTGGAGTGGGAGGGGCAGGTGAAAAGCTGTTTTTT
-,13,-,TRBV2,TRBJ1-5,CASRWRSNQPQHF,TGTGCCAGCAGGTGGAGAAGCAATCAGCCCCAGCATTTT
few,17,TRBD2,TRBV15,TRBJ2-1,CATSRLAGLSSYNEQFF,TGTGCCACCAGCAGACTAGCGGGGCTGAGCTCCTACAATGAGCAGTTCTTC
-,13,TRBD1,TRBV5-6,TRBJ1-4,CASSRGPDEKLFF,TGTGCCAGCAGCAGGGGGCCGGATGAAAAACTGTTTTTT
few,14,-,TRBV6-5,TRBJ1-2,CASRLDRANYGYTF,TGTGCCAGCAGGCTCGACAGAGCTAACTATGGCTACACCTTC
-,14,TRBD1,TRBV29-1,TRBJ2-1,CSIKPMDRYNEQFF,TGCAGTATAAAACCGATGGACAGGTACAATGAGCAGTTCTTC
few,14,TRBD1,TRBV25-1,TRBJ1-2,CASRDSDRAYGYTF,TGTGCCAGCAGGGACTCGGACAGGGCCTATGGCTACACCTTC
-,14,-,TRBV24-1,TRBJ1-2,CATSDNYGAAGYTF,TGTGCCACCAGCGATAATTACGGGGCGGCTGGCTACACCTTC
-,15,-,TRBV5-1,TRBJ2-5,CASSGGTLAIETQYF,TGCGCCAGCAGCGGAGGGACTCTAGCTATAGAGACCCAGTACTTC
few,13,TRBD1,TRBV2,TRBJ2-3,CASYDRETDTQYF,TGTGCCAGCTACGACAGGGAAACAGATACGCAGTATTTT
-,14,TRBD2,TRBV7-2,TRBJ2-1,CASSVGLAGSEQFF,TGTGCCAGCAGCGTAGGACTAGCGGGTTCTGAGCAGTTCTTC
few,16,TRBD1,TRBV4-1,TRBJ1-1,CASSPRDRTMNTEAFF,TGCGCCAGCAGCCCCAGGGACAGGACTATGAACACTGAAGCTTTCTTT
-,13,-,TRBV10-3,TRBJ1-1,CAIRTPLNTEAFF,TGTGCCATCAGGACACCTTTGAACACTGAAGCTTTCTTT
-,16,TRBD2,TRBV12-3/TRBV12-4,TRBJ2-3,CASSLPGLLSTDTQYF,TGTGCCAGCAGTTTACCGGGACTACTTAGCACAGATACGCAGTATTTT
-,11,-,TRBV5-6,TRBJ1-1,CASSLGPLAFF,TGTGCCAGCAGCCTAGGACCGTTGGCTTTCTTT
few,13,-,TRBV7-3,TRBJ2-2,CASSPRTGGELFF,TGTGCCAGCAGCCCTCGAACAGGCGGGGAGCTGTTTTTT
-,14,-,TRBV4-3,TRBJ1-2,CASSLHRENYGYTF,TGCGCCAGCAGCCTACACAGGGAGAACTATGGCTACACCTTC
-,14,TRBD2,TRBV7-2,TRBJ2-5,CASSKTGTKETQYF,TGTGCCAGCAGCAAAACCGGGACTAAAGAGACCCAGTACTTC